This TCR beta chain was retrieved from a study of beta chain features in type 1 diabetes. Study-level background: Sorted cells examined across all samples numbered 107,917,701.

The CDR3 covers 15 residues. Trimming removed 1 base at V and 2 bases at J, with 13 bases between. From germline, CDR1 is SGDLS and CDR2 YYNGEE. Expressed TCRB transcripts were sequenced, since all the RNA that had been isolated was reverse transcribed. Repertoires were generated with immunoSEQ multiplex PCR, while TCRdb's copy carries only in-frame clones and drops some. The sample comprises about 900,000 clones, 15% to 20% of which are singletons, and 0.023% rests with the top ten. This clone was observed a few times. The TCR comes from a woman under 30 in good health. The chain has TRBV9 and TRBJ2-7; D gene ambiguous. Sequenced: naive CD4+ T cells from blood. CDR3 nucleotides: TGTGCCAGCAGCGTAAACTGGGATCTAACCTACGAGCAGTACTTC. Translating gives CASSVNWDLTYEQYF.